The next 2 T cell receptor beta chains were all read from a single sample in a study of Graves' ophthalmopathy and Graves' hyperthyroidism. The sequenced template was RNA, covering the TCR beta CDR3 region. RT-PCR was first run with HTBI primers, then multiplex PCR in a second round. A single record per CDR3 protein comes from TCRdb applying MiXCR to the multiplex PCR reads. Found here are about 16,000 distinct CDR3 sequences, about half of them singletons; the top ten hold over 25%. The specimen was peripheral blood. These receptors all stem from a woman between 35 and 50 years old with stable Graves' hyperthyroidism.

The J gene is TRBJ1-5, the V gene TRBV2, with D maybe TRBD1 (6 bases). Germline CDR1 is SNHLY and CDR2 is FYNNEI. The CDR3 covers 15 residues. V lost 7 bases, J lost 0 bases, and 13 bases lay in between. CDR3 nucleotides: TGTGCCAGCACTACCGGACAGTATAGCAATCAGCCCCAGCATTTT. Its translation: CASTTGQYSNQPQHF. Looking up the rest from reference TRBV2 and TRBJ1-5 gives the full variable domain: EPEVTQTPSHQVTQMGQEVILRCVPISNHLYFYWYRQILGQKVEFLVSFYNNEISEKSEIFDDQFSVERPDGSNFTLKIRSTKLEDSAMYFCASTTGQYSNQPQHFGDGTRLSIL.

The chain carries TRBV28 and TRBJ2-2, with D perhaps matching TRBD1 or TRBD2 (5 bases each). Deletions cut 1 base from V and 4 bases from J, with 10 bases between. Germline V gene sequence: CDR1 MDHEN, CDR2 SYDVKM. The CDR3 sequence is 15 residues long. DNA for the CDR3: TGTGCCAGCAGTTTATCGGGGCAGGGCACCGGGGAGCTGTTTTTT. Residues: CASSLSGQGTGELFF.